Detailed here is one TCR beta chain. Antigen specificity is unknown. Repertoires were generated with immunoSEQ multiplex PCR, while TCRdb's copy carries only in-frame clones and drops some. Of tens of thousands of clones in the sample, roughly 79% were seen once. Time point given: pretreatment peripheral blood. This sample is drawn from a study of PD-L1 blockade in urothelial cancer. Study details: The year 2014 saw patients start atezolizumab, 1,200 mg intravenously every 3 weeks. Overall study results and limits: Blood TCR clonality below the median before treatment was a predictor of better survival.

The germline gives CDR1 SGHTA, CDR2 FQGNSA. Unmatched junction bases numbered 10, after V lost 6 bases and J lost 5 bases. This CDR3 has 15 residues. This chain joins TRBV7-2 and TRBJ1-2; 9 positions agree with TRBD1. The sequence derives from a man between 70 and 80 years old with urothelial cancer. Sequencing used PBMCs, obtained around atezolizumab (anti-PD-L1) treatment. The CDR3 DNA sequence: TGTGCCAGCAGTTACACAGGGGGCGCGTCTTATGGCTACACCTTC. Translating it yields CASSYTGGASYGYTF.